This T cell receptor (beta chain) comes out of a study of cytomegalovirus exposure and HLA in healthy donors. V lost 5 bases, J lost 2 bases, and 13 bases lay in between. The CDR3 length is 15 residues. The germline CDR1 and CDR2 sequences are LNHDA and SQIVND (reference sequence). Primers included in the PCR were 60 Vbeta and 13 Jbeta primers. Libraries were prepared by immunoSEQ multiplex PCR; TCRdb keeps only in-frame clonotypes and omits some of them. This table holds 150,000 to 200,000 clones, 55% to 80% found once. The sequence was collected from a woman aged 18-29 years in good health and CMV-seropositive. The gene calls are TRBV19 and TRBJ1-5, with D tentatively TRBD1 (6 bases). The sequenced sample consisted of PBMCs. The CDR3: CASSPRQAGNQPQHF. In DNA form, the CDR3 reads TGTGCCAGTAGTCCACGACAGGCGGGCAATCAGCCCCAGCATTTT.